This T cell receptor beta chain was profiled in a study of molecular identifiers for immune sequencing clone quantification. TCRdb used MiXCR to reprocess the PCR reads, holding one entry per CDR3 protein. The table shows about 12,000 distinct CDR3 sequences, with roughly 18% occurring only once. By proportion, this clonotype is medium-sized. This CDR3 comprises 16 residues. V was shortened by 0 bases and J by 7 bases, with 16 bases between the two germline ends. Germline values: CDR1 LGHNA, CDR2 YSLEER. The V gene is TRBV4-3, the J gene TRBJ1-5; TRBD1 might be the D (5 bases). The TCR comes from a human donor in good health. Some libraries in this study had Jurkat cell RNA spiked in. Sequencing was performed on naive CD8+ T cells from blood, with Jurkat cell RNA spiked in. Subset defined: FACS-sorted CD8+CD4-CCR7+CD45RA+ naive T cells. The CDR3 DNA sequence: TGCGCCAGCAGCCAAGATCTGGGGCCTAGAAGCCAGCCCCAGCATTTT. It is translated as CASSQDLGPRSQPQHF.